This T cell receptor beta chain was sequenced during a study of Ad26.COV2.S vaccination and SARS-CoV-2 variants. Study background: The study gave Ad26.COV2.S intramuscularly, once or twice 56 days apart. Overall study findings and caveats: Placebo recipients showed lower spike-specific TCR breadth than vaccinees. Vaccinated and placebo-treated recipients had similar non-spike TCR breadth.

The treatment was: 15 to 20 received Ad26.COV2.S at low or high dose, single or two shots; several received placebo; per-sample allocation not given. Vaccine and placebo recipients were sampled on day 63 after the first injection. In Boston, an adult donor aged 18-55 years took part. A remark on this clone: Its antigen is still unknown.

This CDR3 spans 16 amino acids. Trimming removed 5 bases from V and 4 bases from J; junction bases left unmatched: 13. Germline assignment: CDR1 SGHTA and CDR2 FQGNSA. Method: immunoSEQ multiplex PCR; TCRdb's copy keeps in-frame clones and lacks some. The table includes roughly 500,000 clones, 89% detected once. The sample here was peripheral blood, taken in a trial of Ad26.COV2.S vaccine versus placebo. V usage is TRBV7-2 and J usage is TRBJ1-2; the match to TRBD1 covers 7 bases. The TCR was taken from a person aged 18-65 years who received the Ad26.COV2.S COVID-19 vaccine or a placebo. For the CDR3, the DNA is TGTGCCAGCAGCCCCGGCCGACAGGGATCGACCTATGGCTACACCTTC. This encodes CASSPGRQGSTYGYTF.